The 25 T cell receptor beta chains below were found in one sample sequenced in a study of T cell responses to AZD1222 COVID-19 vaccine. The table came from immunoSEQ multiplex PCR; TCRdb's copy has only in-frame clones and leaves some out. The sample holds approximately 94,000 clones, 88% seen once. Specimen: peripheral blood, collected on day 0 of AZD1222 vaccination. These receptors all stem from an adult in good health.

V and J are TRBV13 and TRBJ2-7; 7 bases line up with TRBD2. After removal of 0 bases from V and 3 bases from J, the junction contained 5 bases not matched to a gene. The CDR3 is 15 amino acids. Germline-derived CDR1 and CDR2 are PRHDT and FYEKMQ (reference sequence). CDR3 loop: CASSLGLREDYEQYF. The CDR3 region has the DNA TGTGCCAGCAGCTTAGGCCTCCGGGAGGACTACGAGCAGTACTTC.

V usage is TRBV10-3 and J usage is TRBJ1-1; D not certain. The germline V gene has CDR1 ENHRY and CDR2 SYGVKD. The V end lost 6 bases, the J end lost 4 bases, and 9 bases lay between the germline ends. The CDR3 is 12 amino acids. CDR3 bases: TGTGCCATCAGCGCCCAAGGCACTGAAGCTTTCTTT. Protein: CAISAQGTEAFF.

CDR3 sequence (DNA): TGTGCCAGCGGGTCTACAGATACGCAGTATTTT. Its protein is CASGSTDTQYF. The J gene is TRBJ2-3, the V gene TRBV6-5; D is unresolved. CDR3 size: 11 residues. Trimming removed 8 bases from V and 3 bases from J, with 6 bases in between. Germline CDR1 MNHEY, CDR2 SVGAGI.

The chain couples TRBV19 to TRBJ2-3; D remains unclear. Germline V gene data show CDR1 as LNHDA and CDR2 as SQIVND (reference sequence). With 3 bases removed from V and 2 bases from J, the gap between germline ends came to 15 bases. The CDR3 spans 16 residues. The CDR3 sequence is CASSISNPEPTDTQYF. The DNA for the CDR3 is TGTGCCAGTAGTATCTCTAATCCGGAACCCACAGATACGCAGTATTTT.

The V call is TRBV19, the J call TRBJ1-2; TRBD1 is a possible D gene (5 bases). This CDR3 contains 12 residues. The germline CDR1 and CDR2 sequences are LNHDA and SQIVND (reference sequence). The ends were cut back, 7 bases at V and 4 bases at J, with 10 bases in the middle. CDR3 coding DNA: TGTGCCAGTACTGACAGACTCTATGGCTACACCTTC. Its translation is CASTDRLYGYTF.

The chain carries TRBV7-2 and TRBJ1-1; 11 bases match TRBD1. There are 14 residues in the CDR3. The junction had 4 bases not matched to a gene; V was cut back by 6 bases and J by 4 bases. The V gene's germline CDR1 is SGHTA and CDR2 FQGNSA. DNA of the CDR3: TGTGCCAGCAGATCCGGGACAGGGGGCACTGAAGCTTTCTTT. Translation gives CASRSGTGGTEAFF.

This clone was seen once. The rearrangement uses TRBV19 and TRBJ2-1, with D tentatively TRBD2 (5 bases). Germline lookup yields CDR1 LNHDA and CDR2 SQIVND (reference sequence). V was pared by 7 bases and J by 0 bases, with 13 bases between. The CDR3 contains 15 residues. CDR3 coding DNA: TGTGCCAGTACCCCAAGCGGACCCTCCTACAATGAGCAGTTCTTC. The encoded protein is CASTPSGPSYNEQFF.

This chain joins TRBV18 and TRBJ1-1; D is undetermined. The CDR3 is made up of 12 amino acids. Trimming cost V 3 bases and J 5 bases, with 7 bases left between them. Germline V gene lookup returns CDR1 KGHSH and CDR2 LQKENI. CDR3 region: CASSPSETEAFF. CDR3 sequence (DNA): TGTGCCAGCTCACCCTCGGAGACTGAAGCTTTCTTT.

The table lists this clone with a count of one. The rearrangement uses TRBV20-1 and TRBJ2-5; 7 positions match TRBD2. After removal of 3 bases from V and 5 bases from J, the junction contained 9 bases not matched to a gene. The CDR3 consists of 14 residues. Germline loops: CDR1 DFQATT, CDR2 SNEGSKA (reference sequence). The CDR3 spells CSASPAGGLETQYF. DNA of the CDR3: TGCAGTGCTAGTCCGGCCGGGGGGTTGGAGACCCAGTACTTC.

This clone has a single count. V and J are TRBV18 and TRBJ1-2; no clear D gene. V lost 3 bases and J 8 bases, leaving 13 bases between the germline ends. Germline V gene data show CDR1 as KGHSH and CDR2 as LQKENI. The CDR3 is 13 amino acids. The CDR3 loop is CASSPGSSEGYTF. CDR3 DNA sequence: TGTGCCAGCTCACCGGGCTCAAGTGAAGGCTACACCTTC.

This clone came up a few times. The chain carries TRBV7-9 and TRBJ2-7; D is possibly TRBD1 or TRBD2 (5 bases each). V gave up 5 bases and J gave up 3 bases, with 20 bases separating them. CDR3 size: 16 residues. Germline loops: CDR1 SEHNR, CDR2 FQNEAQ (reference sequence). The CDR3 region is CASSPKQGRRLYEQYF. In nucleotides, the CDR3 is TGTGCCAGCAGCCCCAAGCAGGGAAGGAGGCTCTACGAGCAGTACTTC. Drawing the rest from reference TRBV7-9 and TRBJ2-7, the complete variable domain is DTGVSQNPRHKITKRGQNVTFRCDPISEHNRLYWYRQTLGQGPEFLTYFQNEAQLEKSRLLSDRFSAERPKGSFSTLEIQRTEQGDSAMYLCASSPKQGRRLYEQYFGPGTRLTVT.

The CDR3 DNA sequence: TGTGCCACCCTAAGGGGGAACACTGAAGCTTTCTTT. Translation gives CATLRGNTEAFF. The gene calls are TRBV19 and TRBJ1-1; maybe TRBD1 (5 bases). The ends were cut back, 10 bases at V and 1 base at J, with 10 bases in the middle. This CDR3 region has 12 residues. CDR1 is LNHDA and CDR2 is SQIVND in the germline V gene (reference sequence).

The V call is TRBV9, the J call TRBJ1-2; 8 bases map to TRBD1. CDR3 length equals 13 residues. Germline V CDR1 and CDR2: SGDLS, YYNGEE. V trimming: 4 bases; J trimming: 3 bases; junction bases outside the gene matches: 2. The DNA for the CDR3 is TGTGCCAGCAGCTTGGACAGGGACTATGGCTACACCTTC. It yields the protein CASSLDRDYGYTF.

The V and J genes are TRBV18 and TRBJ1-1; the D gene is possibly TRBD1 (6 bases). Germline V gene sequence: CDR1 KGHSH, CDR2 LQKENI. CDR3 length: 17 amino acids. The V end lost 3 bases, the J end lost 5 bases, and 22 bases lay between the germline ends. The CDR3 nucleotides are TGTGCCAGCTCACCCTTTGGTCTGGGGGCTGAAGGGACTGAAGCTTTCTTT. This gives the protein CASSPFGLGAEGTEAFF. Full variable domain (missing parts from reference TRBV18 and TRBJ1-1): NAGVMQNPRHLVRRRGQEARLRCSPMKGHSHVYWYRQLPEEGLKFMVYLQKENIIDESGMPKERFSAEFPKEGPSILRIQQVVRGDSAAYFCASSPFGLGAEGTEAFFGQGTRLTVV.

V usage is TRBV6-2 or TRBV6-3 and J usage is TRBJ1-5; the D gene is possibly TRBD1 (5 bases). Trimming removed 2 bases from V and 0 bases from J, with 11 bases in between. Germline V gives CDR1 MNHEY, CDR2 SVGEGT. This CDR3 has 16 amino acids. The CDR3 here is CASSYQGRDSNQPQHF. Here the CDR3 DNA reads TGTGCCAGCAGTTACCAGGGCAGGGATAGCAATCAGCCCCAGCATTTT.

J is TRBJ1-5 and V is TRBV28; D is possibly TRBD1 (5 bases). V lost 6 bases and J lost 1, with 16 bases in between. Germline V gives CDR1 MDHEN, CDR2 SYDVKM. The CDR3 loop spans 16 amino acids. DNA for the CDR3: TGTGCCAGCAGAGAGTATCCGGGACCGAGCAATCAGCCCCAGCATTTT. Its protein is CASREYPGPSNQPQHF.

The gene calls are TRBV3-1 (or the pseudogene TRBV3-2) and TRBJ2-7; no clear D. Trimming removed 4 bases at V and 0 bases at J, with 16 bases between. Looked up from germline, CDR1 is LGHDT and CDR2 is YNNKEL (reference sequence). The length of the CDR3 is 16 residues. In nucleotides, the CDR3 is TGTGCCAGCAGCCGGTCGCTAGGTGCGAGCTCCTACGAGCAGTACTTC. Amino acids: CASSRSLGASSYEQYF.

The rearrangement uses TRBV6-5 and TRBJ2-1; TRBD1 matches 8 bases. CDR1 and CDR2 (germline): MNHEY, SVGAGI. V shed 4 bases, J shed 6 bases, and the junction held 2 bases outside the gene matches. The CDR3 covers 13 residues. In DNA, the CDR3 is TGTGCCAGCAGTTCTGGACAGGGCAATGAGCAGTTCTTC. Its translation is CASSSGQGNEQFF.

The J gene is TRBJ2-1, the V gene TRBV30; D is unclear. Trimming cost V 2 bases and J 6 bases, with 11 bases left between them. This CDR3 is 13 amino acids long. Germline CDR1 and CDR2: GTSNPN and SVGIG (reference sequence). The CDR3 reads CAWSPTRINEQFF. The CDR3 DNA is TGTGCCTGGAGTCCAACCCGAATCAATGAGCAGTTCTTC. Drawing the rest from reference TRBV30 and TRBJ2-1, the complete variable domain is SQTIHQWPATLVQPVGSPLSLECTVEGTSNPNLYWYRQAAGRGLQLLFYSVGIGQISSEVPQNLSASRPQDRQFILSSKKLLLSDSGFYLCAWSPTRINEQFFGPGTRLTVL.

In nucleotides, the CDR3 is TGTGCCAGCTCACCTCCCTTGGGGAGCCAACTCGGCACAGATACGCAGTATTTT. It encodes CASSPPLGSQLGTDTQYF. The chain recombines TRBV18 with TRBJ2-3; tentative D call: TRBD2 (5 bases). Germline-derived CDR1 and CDR2 are KGHSH and LQKENI. The V end was cut by 3 bases, the J end by 1 base, with 20 bases between. The CDR3 consists of 18 residues.

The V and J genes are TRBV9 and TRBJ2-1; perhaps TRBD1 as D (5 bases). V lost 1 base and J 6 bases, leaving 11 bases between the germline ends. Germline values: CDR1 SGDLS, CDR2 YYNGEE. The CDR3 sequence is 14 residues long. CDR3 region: CASSVNERGNEQFF. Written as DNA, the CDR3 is TGTGCCAGCAGCGTAAACGAAAGGGGCAATGAGCAGTTCTTC.

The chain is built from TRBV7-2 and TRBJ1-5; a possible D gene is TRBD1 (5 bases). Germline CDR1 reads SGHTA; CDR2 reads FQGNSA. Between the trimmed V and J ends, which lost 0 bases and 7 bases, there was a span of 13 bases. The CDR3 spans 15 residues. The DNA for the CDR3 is TGTGCCAGCAGCTTAGCGCAGGGTGCGGGACAGCCCCAGCATTTT. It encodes CASSLAQGAGQPQHF.

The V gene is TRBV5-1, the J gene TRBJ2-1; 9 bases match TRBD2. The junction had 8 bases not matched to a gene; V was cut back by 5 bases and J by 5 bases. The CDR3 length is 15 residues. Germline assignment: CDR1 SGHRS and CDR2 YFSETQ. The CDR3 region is CASRATSGEHNEQFF. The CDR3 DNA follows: TGCGCCAGCAGAGCGACTAGCGGAGAGCACAATGAGCAGTTCTTC.

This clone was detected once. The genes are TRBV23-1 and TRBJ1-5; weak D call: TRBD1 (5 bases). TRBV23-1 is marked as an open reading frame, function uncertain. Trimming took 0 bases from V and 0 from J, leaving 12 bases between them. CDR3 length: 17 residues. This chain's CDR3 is CASSQSEGRDSNQPQHF. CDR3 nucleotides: TGCGCCAGCAGTCAATCAGAGGGGAGGGATAGCAATCAGCCCCAGCATTTT.

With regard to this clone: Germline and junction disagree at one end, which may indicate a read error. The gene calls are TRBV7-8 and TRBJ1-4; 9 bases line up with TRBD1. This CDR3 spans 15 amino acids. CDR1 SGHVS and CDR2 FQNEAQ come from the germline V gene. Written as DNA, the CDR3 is TGTGCCAGCAGCGCACAGGCGGGGTCGGGACAGGGAGCCGTTTTT. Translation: CASSAQAGSGQGAVF.